This T cell receptor beta chain was captured by sequencing in a study of cytotoxic CD8 clonotypes in ibrutinib-treated CLL. About this clone itself: Its antigen is undetermined.

Study-level points and caveats: Baseline clonality exceeded age-matched healthy donors and tracked circulating CD8+ T-cell counts. Public clonotypes, an uncommon group, contracted or remained stable on treatment.

The table came from immunoSEQ multiplex PCR; TCRdb's copy has only in-frame clones and leaves some out. The repertoire holds just over 35,000 clones, with 60% to 80% as singletons. The V end was cut by 6 bases, the J end by 4 bases, with 16 bases between. Germline CDR1 reads MNHNY; CDR2 reads SVGAGI (reference sequence). CDR3 length: 16 residues. The chain is built from TRBV6-6 and TRBJ2-6; D is possibly TRBD1 or TRBD2 (6 bases each). This sequence was found in a human donor with chronic lymphocytic leukemia. The sample was PBMCs, taken at disease progression, from a patient treated with ibrutinib. CDR3 region: CASSPRWGAGANVLTF. The CDR3, as DNA: TGTGCCAGCAGCCCCCGGTGGGGGGCAGGGGCCAACGTCCTGACTTTC.